Sequencing of this TCR beta chain was carried out in a study of blood T cell repertoires in COVID-19. Cohorts were determined from participant-reported clinical history. The CDR3 has 16 amino acids. Germline CDR1 MGHRA, CDR2 YSYEKL. With 4 bases clipped from V and 6 bases from J, the junction kept 11 bases outside the gene matches. TCRdb's table, derived via immunoSEQ multiplex PCR, lists solely in-frame clones and lacks some. The sample records hundreds of thousands of clones, about nine tenths being singletons. This receptor was taken from a man aged 30-40 years who had recovered from COVID-19. The sample taken for sequencing was PBMCs or T cells enriched from blood (not recorded which). The V call is TRBV4-1, the J call TRBJ2-2; 7 nucleotides match TRBD1. This chain's CDR3 is CASSPQHRGRSGELFF. The CDR3 coding sequence is TGCGCCAGCAGCCCCCAACACAGGGGAAGGTCCGGGGAGCTGTTTTTT.